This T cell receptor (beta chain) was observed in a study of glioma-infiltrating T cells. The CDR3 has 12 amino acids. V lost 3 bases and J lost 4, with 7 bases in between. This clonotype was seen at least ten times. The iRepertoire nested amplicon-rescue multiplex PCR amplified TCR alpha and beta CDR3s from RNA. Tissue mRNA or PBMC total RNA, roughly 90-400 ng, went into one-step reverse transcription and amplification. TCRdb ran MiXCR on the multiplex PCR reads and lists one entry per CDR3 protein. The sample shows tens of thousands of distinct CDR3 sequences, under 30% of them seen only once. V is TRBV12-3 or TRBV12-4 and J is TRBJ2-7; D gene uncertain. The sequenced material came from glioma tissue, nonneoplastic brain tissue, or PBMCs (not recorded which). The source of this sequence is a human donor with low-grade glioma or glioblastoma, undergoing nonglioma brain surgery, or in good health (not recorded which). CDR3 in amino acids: CASSLMGYEQYF. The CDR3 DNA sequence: TGTGCCAGCAGTTTGATGGGGTACGAGCAGTACTTC.